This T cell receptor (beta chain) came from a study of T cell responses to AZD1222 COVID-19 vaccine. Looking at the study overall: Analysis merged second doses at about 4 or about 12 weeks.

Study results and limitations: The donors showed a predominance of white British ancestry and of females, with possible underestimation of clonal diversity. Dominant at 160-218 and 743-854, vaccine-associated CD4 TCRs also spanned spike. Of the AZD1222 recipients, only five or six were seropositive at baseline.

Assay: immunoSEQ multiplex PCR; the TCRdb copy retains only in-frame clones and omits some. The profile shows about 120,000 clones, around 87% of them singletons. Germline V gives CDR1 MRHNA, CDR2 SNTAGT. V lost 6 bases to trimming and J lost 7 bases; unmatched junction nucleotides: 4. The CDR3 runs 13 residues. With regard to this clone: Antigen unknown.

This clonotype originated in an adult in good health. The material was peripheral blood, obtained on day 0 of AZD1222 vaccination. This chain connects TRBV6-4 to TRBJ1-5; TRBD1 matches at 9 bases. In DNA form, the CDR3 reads TGTGCCAGCAGGGACAGGGGAGGGCAGCCCCAGCATTTT. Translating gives CASRDRGGQPQHF.